This T cell receptor beta chain is from a study of shared clonotypes between healthy human individuals. Findings and caveats of the study: Naive subsets typically showed greater estimated richness than memory subsets.

This CDR3 is built from 17 residues. The germline V gene has CDR1 SGHNT and CDR2 YENEEA. V lost 4 bases to trimming and J lost 0 bases; unmatched junction nucleotides: 12. Libraries were prepared by immunoSEQ multiplex PCR; TCRdb keeps only in-frame clonotypes and omits some of them. This sample has about 2.4 million clones, with approximately 93% found just once. As concerns this clone: Its specificity is unknown.

The TCR was taken from a man younger than 30 in good health. Some clones in this sample may be carry-over from other donors' samples. The chain is built from TRBV11-3 and TRBJ2-7; 7 nucleotides line up with TRBD2. Sequenced material: naive CD4+ T cells from PBMCs. The sample's subset: CD45RA+ positively selected. In nucleotides, the CDR3 is TGTGCCAGCAGCTGGGGGACCCAGCGGGATCGCTCCTACGAGCAGTACTTC. This sequence encodes CASSWGTQRDRSYEQYF. Supplemented by reference TRBV11-3 and TRBJ2-7, the full variable domain reads EAGVVQSPRYKIIEKKQPVAFWCNPISGHNTLYWYLQNLGQGPELLIRYENEEAVDDSQLPKDRFSAERLKGVDSTLKIQPAELGDSAVYLCASSWGTQRDRSYEQYFGPGTRLTVT.